This T cell receptor beta chain was identified during a study of T cell repertoires in cytomegalovirus infection (dated by TCRdb to between 2017 and 2020). Regarding the study in general: Because public TCR beta signatures pointed to carriage of CMV infection together with the matching HLA type, the HLA type of each donor mattered for the analysis.

V and J lose 7 bases and 2 bases, and a span of 17 bases separates them. Taken from cysteine to phenylalanine, the CDR3 has 15 residues. The read is trimmed to its CDR3 DNA, 45 bases read in frame from base 1. As encoded in the germline V gene, CDR1 is MGHDK while CDR2 is SYGVNS. The full study reports these points: Cumulative frequency of public TCR beta family members discriminated carriers of CMV infection plus the relevant HLA type in this cohort and an independent approximately 370-donor cohort. The ex vivo response was dominated by HLA-C-restricted CMV-specific TCR beta clonotypes, which also provided the single most frequent clonotype in two of eight donors.

Sequencing instrument: Illumina HiSeq 1500. TCRdb took the public reads, trimmed them with fastp at Q25, ran MiXCR for clone calling and kept in-frame beta chains. Each CDR3 protein appears once, grouped with its most common genes and DNA. This sample gives around 740,000 distinct CDR3 sequences in total; roughly a third of them show up just once. 2.5% to 3.5% of the sample is held by the ten biggest clonotypes. This clonotype was seen more than once but under ten times. Its binding antigen is unknown. The record has no base qualities; no much larger clone is one base away. The chain couples TRBV25-1 to TRBJ1-1; the best D guess is TRBD1, with 5 bases matching. The sequence was obtained from a human donor in good health (CMV status not recorded). Some clones in this sample may be carry-over from other donors' samples. Sequences were obtained from PBMCs. The CDR3: CASKPHRSINTEAFF. The nucleotide sequence is given as TGTGCCAGCAAACCTCACAGGAGCATCAACACTGAAGCTTTCTTT.